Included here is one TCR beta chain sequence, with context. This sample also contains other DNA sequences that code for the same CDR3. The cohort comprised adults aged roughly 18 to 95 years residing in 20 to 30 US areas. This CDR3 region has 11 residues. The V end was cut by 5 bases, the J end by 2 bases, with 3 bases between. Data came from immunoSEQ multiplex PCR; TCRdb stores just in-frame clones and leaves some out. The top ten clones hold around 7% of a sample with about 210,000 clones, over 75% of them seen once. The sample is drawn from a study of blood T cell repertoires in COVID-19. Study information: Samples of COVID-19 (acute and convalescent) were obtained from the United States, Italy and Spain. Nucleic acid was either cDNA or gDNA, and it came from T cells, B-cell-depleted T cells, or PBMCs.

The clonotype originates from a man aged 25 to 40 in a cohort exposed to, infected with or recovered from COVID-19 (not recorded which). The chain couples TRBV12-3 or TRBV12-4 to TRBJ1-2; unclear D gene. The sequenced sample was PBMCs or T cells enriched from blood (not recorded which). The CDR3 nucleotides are TGTGCCAGCAGTCCGAACTATGGCTACACCTTC. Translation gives CASSPNYGYTF.